In its sample, the clone carrying this TCR beta chain was seen a few times. The antigen is undetermined. Germline V gene data show CDR1 as MNHNY and CDR2 as SVGAGI (reference sequence). There are 13 residues in the CDR3. Trimming stripped 7 bases from V and 1 base from J, with 10 bases between. This sample is part of a study of T cells after yellow fever vaccination. The overall study: Those fractions that held only low numbers of cells were prepared using the SMART-Seq v4 Ultra Low Input RNA kit.

Generation of TCR cDNA used 5'RACE template switching (which added a universal primer site and UMIs). TCRdb re-called the 5' RACE reads through MiXCR, storing one row per CDR3 protein. Found here are some 340,000 distinct CDR3 sequences, approximately 11% of them singletons; the top ten hold roughly 3%. Study findings and constraints: Faster peaking, at day 5 versus 15, marked a secondary response that was weaker.

The material was CD4+ T cells sorted from PBMCs, obtained 45 days after the yellow fever booster vaccination. The V gene is TRBV6-6, the J gene TRBJ1-1; D remains unclear. This clonotype originated in a man between 18 and 29 years old who received the YFV17D yellow fever vaccine. The CDR3 spells CASTSNGNTEAFF. The CDR3 DNA reads TGTGCCAGCACCTCGAACGGGAACACTGAAGCTTTCTTT.